The sequence of this T cell receptor (beta chain) was determined in a study of regulatory T cells in long-lasting Graves disease. Study-level findings and limits: TCR diversity was lower in persistent than newly diagnosed Graves' disease. Owing to a sample size that was small, accuracy may have been reduced. Gene preferences differed: TRBV28, TRBJ1-2, TRBJ2-5 in persistent cases.

A remark on this clonotype: Its antigen is currently unknown.

Time point specified: persistent/refractory GD, antithyroid drugs over 5 years with positive TRAb. After RNA was extracted from PBMCs, the TCR library was made from it. By American Thyroid Association guidelines, Graves' disease was diagnosed in the cohort. Investigators prepared the TCR beta libraries by applying iRepertoire HTBI primers and Arm-PCR of CDR3 regions. TCRdb redid the calling of the multiplex PCR reads with MiXCR, one entry per CDR3 protein. The sample lists 400,000 to 500,000 distinct CDR3 sequences; approximately 22% were seen once. The V and J ends lost 8 bases and 1 base, in that order; junction bases with no gene match: 11. This CDR3 contains 16 residues. Germline CDR1 is SGHAT and CDR2 is FQNNGV.

This TCR derives from a female donor with Graves disease. V is TRBV11-2 and J is TRBJ2-5; TRBD2 matches at 9 bases. Sequencing was performed on peripheral blood mononuclear cells (PBMCs), taken when the disease was refractory, from a patient treated with antithyroid drugs. The CDR3, as DNA: TGTGCCAGCGACCACCTAGCGGGGACGCTCCAAGAGACCCAGTACTTC. Its translation: CASDHLAGTLQETQYF.